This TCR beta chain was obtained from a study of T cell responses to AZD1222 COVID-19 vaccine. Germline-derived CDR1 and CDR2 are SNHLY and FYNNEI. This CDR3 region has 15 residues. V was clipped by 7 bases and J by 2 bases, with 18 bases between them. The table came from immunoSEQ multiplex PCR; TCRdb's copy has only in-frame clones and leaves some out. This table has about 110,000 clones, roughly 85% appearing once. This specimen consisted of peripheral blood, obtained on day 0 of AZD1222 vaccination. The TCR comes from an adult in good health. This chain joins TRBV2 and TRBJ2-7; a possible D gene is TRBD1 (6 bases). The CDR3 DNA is TGTGCCAGCACTGGGGACCGGGACACCCCCTACGAGCAGTACTTC. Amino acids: CASTGDRDTPYEQYF.